This TCR beta chain stems from a study of blood T cell repertoires in COVID-19. Study background: Acute and convalescent COVID-19 samples came from the United States, Italy and Spain. The cDNA or gDNA used as material had been derived from T cells, B-cell-depleted T cells, or PBMCs.

Germline V gene lookup returns CDR1 SGHRS and CDR2 YFSETQ. The V gene lost 6 bases and the J gene lost 5 bases, with 16 bases spanning the gap. The CDR3 runs 14 residues. Original methodology: The authors estimated nucleated cell counts from reference gene primer amplification. The assay was immunoSEQ multiplex PCR, and TCRdb's table has in-frame clones only and misses some. Clonal size and the V and J genes are those of that table, whereas D and trimming came from the DNA. The table includes some 76,000 clones, approximately 89% detected once. Sequencing input: peripheral blood. The sequence came from a human donor in a cohort sampled during active COVID-19. The V call is TRBV5-1, the J call TRBJ2-3; D gene uncertain. DNA for the CDR3: TGCGCCAGCAACGTTAGCCCAGTCGGAGATACGCAGTATTTT. This translates into CASNVSPVGDTQYF.